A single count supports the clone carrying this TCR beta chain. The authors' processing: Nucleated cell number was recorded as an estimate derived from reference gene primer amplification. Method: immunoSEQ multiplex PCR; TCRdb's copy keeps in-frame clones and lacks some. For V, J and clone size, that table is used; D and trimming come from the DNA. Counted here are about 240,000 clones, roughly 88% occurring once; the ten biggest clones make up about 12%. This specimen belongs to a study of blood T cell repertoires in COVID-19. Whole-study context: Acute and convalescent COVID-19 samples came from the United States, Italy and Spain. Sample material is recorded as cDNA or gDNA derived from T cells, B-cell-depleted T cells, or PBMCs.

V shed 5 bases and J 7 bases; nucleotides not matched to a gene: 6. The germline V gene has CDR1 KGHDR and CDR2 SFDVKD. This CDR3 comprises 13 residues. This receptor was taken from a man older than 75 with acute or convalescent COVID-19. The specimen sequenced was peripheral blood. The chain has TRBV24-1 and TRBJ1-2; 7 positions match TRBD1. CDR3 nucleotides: TGTGCCACCAGTGCTCCGGGACAGCTTGGCTACACCTTC. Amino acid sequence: CATSAPGQLGYTF.